The T cell receptor beta chain described here comes from a study of shared clonotypes between healthy human individuals. General observations from the study: Some naive CD4 clonotypes, around 4.7%, turned up in common across a few donors.

Researchers divided each subset's genomic DNA evenly across several immunoSEQ plates. The data were produced by immunoSEQ multiplex PCR, yet TCRdb's version contains in-frame clones alone and is incomplete. The sample lists more than 2,000,000 clones; 93% were seen once. Note on this clone: Its antigen remains unknown.

All donors were healthy HIV-negative adults lacking recent acute infections or vaccinations. CD4+ cell separation produced CD45RA+ naive and CD45RA-negative memory subsets. Germline CDR1 is SGHRS and CDR2 is YFSETQ. V lost 3 bases and J 2 bases, leaving 12 bases between the germline ends. The CDR3 length is 14 residues. The sample was naive CD4+ T cells from PBMCs. Subset noted: CD45RA+ positively selected. The clonotype comes from a man between 18 and 29 years old in good health. Some clones in this sample may be carry-over from other donors' samples. The chain links TRBV5-1 to TRBJ2-7; D might be TRBD1 (5 bases). This CDR3 is CASSWGGVTYEQYF. The CDR3 bases are TGCGCCAGCAGCTGGGGCGGAGTAACCTACGAGCAGTACTTC.